The 21 T cell receptor beta chains below were found in one sample sequenced in a study of response to subunit inactivated influenza vaccine. Each CDR3 protein gets one entry after TCRdb re-called the RT-PCR reads with MiXCR. The sample holds about 570,000 distinct CDR3 sequences, roughly 12% seen once. This sample was shared with a second study, whose subject was T cells expressing NK-cell markers. That study reports: Researchers built TCR beta cDNA using 5'RACE template switching with UMIs.

This specimen consisted of PBMCs from blood, obtained on the day of vaccination. The receptors shown here come from a man between 45 and 60 years old who received an inactivated influenza vaccine.

CDR3 bases: TGTGCCAGCAGCCAAGATAACACAGGGGGCACTGAAGCTTTCTTT. This encodes CASSQDNTGGTEAFF. This rearrangement joins TRBV4-2 to TRBJ1-1, with TRBD1 matching over 8 bases. J lost 4 bases, V lost 0 bases, and 4 bases had no gene match. CDR3 size: 15 residues. Germline CDR1 reads LGHNA; CDR2 reads YNFKEQ.

This chain uses TRBV29-1 with TRBJ1-1, with unresolved D. V was cut by 4 bases and J by 0 bases, with 9 bases left in between. The CDR3 consists of 13 residues. Germline values: CDR1 SQVTM, CDR2 ANQGSEA. CDR3 nucleotides: TGCAGCGTTGGATGGACGGTGAACACTGAAGCTTTCTTT. The encoded protein is CSVGWTVNTEAFF.

This clonotype was picked up many times. The rearrangement links TRBV27 to TRBJ2-6, with D uncertain. V was clipped by 1 base and J by 0 bases, with 10 bases between them. Germline V CDR1 and CDR2: MNHEY, SMNVEV (reference sequence). This CDR3 has 17 amino acids. The DNA for the CDR3 is TGTGCCAGCAGTTTATTTCCCAGTAGCTCTGGGGCCAACGTCCTGACTTTC. This codes for CASSLFPSSSGANVLTF.

This clonotype occurred many times. This sequence joins TRBV10-3 and TRBJ1-5; 9 bases are a match to TRBD1. Germline lookup yields CDR1 ENHRY and CDR2 SYGVKD. Losses at the gene ends were 10 bases for V and 1 base for J; bases not matched to a gene: 8. The CDR3 has 15 residues. CDR3 coding DNA: TGTGCCACCGGACAGGGGAAGGGAAGCAATCAGCCCCAGCATTTT. Translation: CATGQGKGSNQPQHF.

The rearrangement links TRBV6-1 to TRBJ2-1; the D gene is possibly TRBD2 (6 bases). V was cut by 5 bases and J by 2 bases, with 10 bases left in between. This CDR3 is 14 amino acids long. Germline-derived CDR1 and CDR2 are MNHNS and SASEGT. The CDR3: CASSRGGTYNEQFF. The CDR3 nucleotides are TGTGCCAGCAGTAGAGGAGGGACCTACAATGAGCAGTTCTTC.

J is TRBJ2-1 and V is TRBV5-1; D is uncertain. With 4 bases removed from V and 7 bases from J, the gap between germline ends came to 12 bases. The germline CDR1 and CDR2 sequences are SGHRS and YFSETQ. CDR3 size: 13 residues. CDR3 nucleotides: TGCGCCAGCAGCCTAAGGTGGGGAAATGAGCAGTTCTTC. Protein sequence: CASSLRWGNEQFF.

This sequence joins TRBV7-2 and TRBJ2-3; 11 positions agree with TRBD2. Per the germline V gene, CDR1 is SGHTA and CDR2 is FQGNSA. This CDR3 region has 15 residues. V was pared by 5 bases and J by 5 bases, with 6 bases of the junction left unmatched. CDR3 residues: CASSLGLAARDTQYF. DNA for the CDR3: TGTGCCAGCAGCCTGGGACTAGCGGCCCGAGATACGCAGTATTTT.

This clonotype was seen a handful of times. V gene TRBV7-9 combines with J gene TRBJ2-1; D might be TRBD1 (5 bases). The CDR3 spans 16 residues. Germline V lookup: CDR1 SEHNR, CDR2 FQNEAQ (reference sequence). V lost 7 bases, J lost 0 bases, and 16 bases lay in between. CDR3 in DNA: TGTGCCAGCATCTCGTCAGGGCCTCTCTCCTACAATGAGCAGTTCTTC. It specifies CASISSGPLSYNEQFF.

The rearrangement links TRBV4-2 to TRBJ1-4; 10 bases are a match to TRBD1. CDR1 is LGHNA and CDR2 is YNFKEQ in the germline V gene. The CDR3 runs to 14 residues. Losses at the gene ends were 5 bases for V and 9 bases for J; bases not matched to a gene: 6. The CDR3 DNA reads TGTGCCAGCAGCTCCGGGACAGGGGATCAAAAACTGTTTTTT. It encodes CASSSGTGDQKLFF.

The chain joins TRBV9 to TRBJ2-7; D may be TRBD1 or TRBD2 (5 bases each). V lost 0 bases, J lost 2 bases, and 12 bases lay in between. This CDR3 has 15 residues. Germline V CDR1 and CDR2: SGDLS, YYNGEE. The CDR3 region is CASSVGGTAAYEQYF. The DNA of the CDR3 is TGTGCCAGCAGCGTAGGAGGGACGGCGGCCTACGAGCAGTACTTC.

This clonotype was counted between two and nine times. The chain recombines TRBV19 with TRBJ2-2; possible D gene TRBD2, 6 bases. Deletions cut 5 bases from V and 1 base from J, with 17 bases between. The CDR3 totals 17 residues. Germline V gene lookup returns CDR1 LNHDA and CDR2 SQIVND (reference sequence). DNA for the CDR3: TGTGCCAGTAGTCCTCTCGCGGGGAGGCTGAACACCGGGGAGCTGTTTTTT. Protein product: CASSPLAGRLNTGELFF.

V usage is TRBV20-1 and J usage is TRBJ2-4; D unclear. CDR1 and CDR2 from the germline V gene are DFQATT and SNEGSKA (reference sequence). There are 15 residues in the CDR3. Trimming removed 5 bases from V and 2 bases from J, with 16 bases in between. The CDR3 sequence: CSAATALTTKNIQYF. The CDR3 nucleotides are TGCAGTGCTGCAACCGCGCTAACAACCAAAAACATTCAGTACTTC.

CDR3: CSAKVRRHEQYF. DNA of the CDR3: TGCAGTGCTAAGGTGAGGAGGCACGAGCAGTACTTC. This rearrangement joins TRBV20-1 to TRBJ2-7; the D gene is possibly TRBD2 (5 bases). The germline gives CDR1 DFQATT, CDR2 SNEGSKA (reference sequence). The CDR3 loop spans 12 amino acids. Trimming shortened V by 4 bases and J by 5 bases, and 12 bases separated the two germline ends.

The table lists this clonotype with a few counts. This chain uses TRBV5-6 with TRBJ2-7; the D gene is possibly TRBD1 (5 bases). CDR1 and CDR2 (germline): SGHDT, YYEEEE. The length of the CDR3 is 14 residues. The V end lost 0 bases, the J end lost 4 bases, and 11 bases lay between the germline ends. The CDR3 region has the DNA TGTGCCAGCAGCTTGGGGAACAGGATATACGAGCAGTACTTC. This encodes CASSLGNRIYEQYF.

This clonotype was counted a few times. This chain links TRBV7-9 with TRBJ1-1; the D gene is possibly TRBD1 (5 bases). CDR1 and CDR2 (germline): SEHNR, FQNEAQ (reference sequence). Trimming stripped 1 base from V and 4 bases from J, with 13 bases between. This CDR3 is 15 amino acids long. Here the CDR3 reads CASSLVGAGGTEAFF. The CDR3 DNA is TGTGCCAGCAGCTTAGTAGGGGCGGGCGGCACTGAAGCTTTCTTT.

This clonotype was observed a few times. V is TRBV11-2 and J is TRBJ2-3, with D unresolved. This CDR3 region has 15 residues. Germline assignment: CDR1 SGHAT and CDR2 FQNNGV. V shed 1 base and J shed 5 bases, with 13 bases lying between them. The CDR3 reads CASSLVNPAGDTQYF. In nucleotides, the CDR3 is TGTGCCAGCAGCTTAGTAAATCCAGCCGGAGATACGCAGTATTTT.

This clonotype showed up many times. This chain connects TRBV5-1 to TRBJ2-3; 9 positions match TRBD2. With V trimmed by 4 bases and J by 2 bases, 11 bases remained unmatched. This CDR3 has 17 residues. Per germline, CDR1 SGHRS and CDR2 YFSETQ. CDR3 sequence (DNA): TGCGCCAGCAGCCCGCTCCTTAGCGGGGGTTTCACAGATACGCAGTATTTT. Protein product: CASSPLLSGGFTDTQYF.

This clonotype has only a few counts. This chain joins TRBV7-2 and TRBJ2-5; the D gene is possibly TRBD2 (5 bases). Germline V CDR1 and CDR2: SGHTA, FQGNSA. V was pared by 2 bases and J by 5 bases, with 12 bases between. CDR3 length: 14 amino acids. The CDR3 reads CASSLRGRGETQYF. The CDR3 DNA sequence: TGTGCCAGCAGCTTACGAGGAAGAGGGGAGACCCAGTACTTC.

This CDR3 reads CSARDHRNYGYTF. As DNA, the CDR3 is TGCAGTGCTAGAGATCATCGAAACTATGGCTACACCTTC. The genes are TRBV20-1 and TRBJ1-2; D not resolved. CDR1 is DFQATT, CDR2 SNEGSKA, per germline (reference sequence). The CDR3 runs 13 residues. Trimming stripped 0 bases from V and 2 bases from J, with 7 bases between.

This clonotype was seen a few times. The V and J genes are TRBV14 and TRBJ2-1, with 7 bases identical to TRBD1. V gave up 5 bases and J gave up 4 bases; unmatched junction bases: 5. The CDR3 runs to 14 residues. Germline V gives CDR1 SGHDN, CDR2 FVKESK. Here the CDR3 reads CASSYRTGYNEQFF. The CDR3 region has the DNA TGTGCCAGCAGCTACAGGACAGGTTACAATGAGCAGTTCTTC.

The chain links TRBV9 to TRBJ1-4; a possible D gene is TRBD1 (5 bases). The CDR3 sequence is 14 residues long. The V gene lost 2 bases and the J gene lost 0 bases, with 5 bases spanning the gap. Germline CDR1 is SGDLS and CDR2 is YYNGEE. The CDR3 loop reads CASSVGATNEKLFF. CDR3 DNA sequence: TGTGCCAGCAGCGTGGGGGCAACTAATGAAAAACTGTTTTTT.